Following are 15 T cell receptor beta chains from one sample sequenced in a study of T cells in Graves' hyperthyroidism and ophthalmopathy. RNA transcripts gave rise to amplified TCR beta CDR3 regions. The primer set for the first-round RT-PCR of the TCR CDR3 was HTBI. One entry per CDR3 protein results from TCRdb running MiXCR on the multiplex PCR reads. The sample has nearly 600,000 distinct CDR3 sequences; approximately 15% are singletons. The sequenced material came from blood. These receptors came from a woman between 18 and 29 years old with Graves' ophthalmopathy.

In its sample, this clonotype was seen many times. This sequence joins TRBV12-5 and TRBJ2-1; TRBD1 matches 7 bases. CDR3 length equals 15 residues. Per germline, CDR1 LGHNT and CDR2 FRNRAP. V lost 1 base to trimming and J lost 8 bases; unmatched junction nucleotides: 8. CDR3 bases: TGTGCTAGTGGTTTGGGTTCGGGACAGTCGTATGAGCAGTTCTTC. Encoded protein: CASGLGSGQSYEQFF.

This rearrangement joins TRBV7-9 to TRBJ2-3, with 12 bases fitting TRBD2. Germline values: CDR1 SEHNR, CDR2 FQNEAQ (reference sequence). The trim removed 5 bases at V and 4 bases at J, leaving 10 bases unmatched. The CDR3 is 17 amino acids. CDR3: CASSTPEGTSGPDTQYF. The CDR3, as DNA: TGTGCCAGCAGCACCCCGGAGGGGACTAGCGGGCCAGATACGCAGTATTTT. Complete variable domain (other parts from reference TRBV7-9 and TRBJ2-3): DTGVSQNPRHKITKRGQNVTFRCDPISEHNRLYWYRQTLGQGPEFLTYFQNEAQLEKSRLLSDRFSAERPKGSFSTLEIQRTEQGDSAMYLCASSTPEGTSGPDTQYFGPGTRLTVL.

About this clonotype: A much larger clone lies a single base off, so this may be a read error. This chain joins TRBV2 and TRBJ2-1, with a tentative D call TRBD1 (6 bases). V lost 8 bases to trimming and J lost 9 bases, with 11 bases between them. The CDR3 is made up of 11 amino acids. CDR1 SNHLY and CDR2 FYNNEI come from the germline V gene. The CDR3 region has the DNA TGTGCCAGCGGCCAAGGGGGTGAGCAGTTCTTC. Translating it yields CASGQGGEQFF.

This clonotype was seen many times. The V and J genes are TRBV5-1 and TRBJ1-1, with D unclear. This CDR3 is 17 amino acids long. Germline V gives CDR1 SGHRS, CDR2 YFSETQ. Trimming shortened V by 2 bases and J by 1 base, and 18 bases separated the two germline ends. This chain's CDR3 is CASSFKGNLGRNTEAFF. The DNA of the CDR3 is TGCGCCAGCAGCTTTAAGGGAAATCTGGGAAGGAACACTGAAGCTTTCTTT.

This clonotype was picked up many times. The genes are TRBV6-1 and TRBJ1-2; D gene unclear. V dropped 2 bases and J dropped 2 bases, with 15 bases sitting between them. Looked up from germline, CDR1 is MNHNS and CDR2 is SASEGT. This CDR3 comprises 16 residues. CDR3 region: CASSERMGQLNYGYTF. CDR3 nucleotide sequence: TGTGCCAGCAGTGAACGGATGGGCCAGCTCAACTATGGCTACACCTTC.

This clonotype was seen only a few times. The chain links TRBV5-1 to TRBJ2-5, with a tentative D call TRBD1 (5 bases). The CDR3 consists of 16 residues. V lost 0 bases to trimming and J lost 4 bases, with 16 bases between them. Germline V gene lookup returns CDR1 SGHRS and CDR2 YFSETQ. The DNA of the CDR3 is TGCGCCAGCAGCTTGGCCTCTTTAACAGGCGGAGAGACCCAGTACTTC. It translates to CASSLASLTGGETQYF.

CDR3: CASSLGSRGPQETQYF. CDR3 DNA sequence: TGCGCCAGCAGCTTGGGGTCCCGGGGGCCCCAAGAGACCCAGTACTTC. The chain combines TRBV5-1 with TRBJ2-5; TRBD1 or TRBD2 may be the D gene (6 bases each). Germline V gene lookup returns CDR1 SGHRS and CDR2 YFSETQ. This CDR3 is built from 16 residues. V was pared by 0 bases and J by 1 base, with 13 bases between.

The chain couples TRBV19 to TRBJ1-5; 9 bases match TRBD1. Trimming took 4 bases from V and 6 from J; bases not matched to a gene: 7. The CDR3 totals 15 residues. Germline V CDR1 and CDR2: LNHDA, SQIVND (reference sequence). The CDR3 loop reads CASSTTGGGGQPQHF. The CDR3 DNA reads TGTGCCAGTAGTACAACAGGGGGCGGCGGTCAGCCCCAGCATTTT.

This clonotype was found a few times. This may be a read error, as it is one base from a much larger clone. The gene calls are TRBV27 and TRBJ2-2; the D gene is possibly TRBD1 (5 bases). CDR1 is MNHEY, CDR2 SMNVEV, per germline (reference sequence). This CDR3 has 17 residues. The CDR3, as DNA: TGTGCCGGCAGTTTAAGGCGCTGCGACCAGGGCACCGGGGAGCTGTTTTTT. Residues: CAGSLRRCDQGTGELFF.

This clonotype was counted at least ten times. CDR3 DNA sequence: TGTGCCAGCAGTATACGTTCGGGGGGCGGGGGGAACACTGAAGCTTTCTTT. Translating it yields CASSIRSGGGGNTEAFF. The chain carries TRBV12-3 or TRBV12-4 and TRBJ1-1; TRBD1 is a possible D gene (6 bases). The V gene lost 5 bases and the J gene lost 1 base, with 20 bases spanning the gap. This CDR3 is 17 amino acids long.

This clonotype was counted many times. This chain connects TRBV28 to TRBJ2-1; 10 bases map to TRBD2. After removal of 5 bases from V and 4 bases from J, the junction contained 11 bases not matched to a gene. CDR1 is MDHEN, CDR2 SYDVKM, per germline. The CDR3 contains 17 residues. CDR3 region: CASSALILAGMYNEQFF. CDR3 sequence (DNA): TGTGCCAGCAGTGCACTCATACTAGCGGGAATGTACAATGAGCAGTTCTTC.

This clonotype appeared many times. The chain has TRBV6-2 or TRBV6-3 and TRBJ2-7, with a tentative D call TRBD1 (6 bases). The germline V gene encodes CDR1 MNHEY and CDR2 SVGEGT. The CDR3 totals 12 residues. The V gene lost 6 bases and the J gene lost 2 bases, with 8 bases spanning the gap. CDR3 in DNA: TGTGCCAGCAGACAGGGAGCCTACGAGCAGTACTTC. Residues: CASRQGAYEQYF.

This clonotype was detected many times. The V call is TRBV28, the J call TRBJ1-2; 9 bases map to TRBD1. This CDR3 contains 14 residues. After removal of 8 bases from V and 5 bases from J, the junction contained 9 bases not matched to a gene. Looked up from germline, CDR1 is MDHEN and CDR2 is SYDVKM. The CDR3 is CASRDTGGGYGYTF. The CDR3 region has the DNA TGTGCCAGCCGGGATACAGGGGGCGGGTATGGCTACACCTTC.

This clonotype was detected ten times or more. The chain employs TRBV7-2 and TRBJ2-1, with 10 bases identical to TRBD2. Germline loops: CDR1 SGHTA, CDR2 FQGNSA. V dropped 3 bases and J dropped 1; count of bases not matched to a gene: 3. CDR3 length equals 16 residues. The CDR3 DNA sequence: TGTGCCAGCAGCTTGACTAGCGGGCCTTCCTACAATGAGCAGTTCTTC. Translating gives CASSLTSGPSYNEQFF. Complete variable domain (other parts from reference TRBV7-2 and TRBJ2-1): GAGVSQSPSNKVTEKGKDVELRCDPISGHTALYWYRQSLGQGLEFLIYFQGNSAPDKSGLPSDRFSAERTGGSVSTLTIQRTQQEDSAVYLCASSLTSGPSYNEQFFGPGTRLTVL.

There are many counts of this clonotype. The chain is built from TRBV27 and TRBJ2-2, with 10 bases that match TRBD1. Germline V CDR1 and CDR2: MNHEY, SMNVEV (reference sequence). Trimming at V came to 2 bases and at J to 4 bases, leaving 10 bases not matched to a gene. The CDR3 spans 18 residues. The CDR3, as DNA: TGTGCCAGCAGTTTACTAAGAACGGGGACAGGGGCCACCGGGGAGCTGTTTTTT. This codes for CASSLLRTGTGATGELFF.